What follows is one TCR beta chain and its context. What it recognizes is unknown. The data belong to a study of T cells after yellow fever vaccination. They built TCR cDNA with 5'RACE template switching, a step that put in a universal primer site and UMIs. TCRdb re-derived calls from the 5' RACE reads in MiXCR, one entry per CDR3 protein. The data show under 400,000 distinct CDR3 sequences, about 9.9% seen once. Study findings and constraints: Clonotypes found in both CD4 and CD8 compartments made up a small share.

The clonotype originates from a young man who received the YFV17D yellow fever vaccine. The source material was PBMCs, sampled on the day of the first yellow fever vaccination.

CDR3 DNA sequence: TGCGCCAGCAGCCAAGTTCCCTCGGTTGGGACAGGGTCAGATACGCAGTATTTT. It codes for CASSQVPSVGTGSDTQYF. J is TRBJ2-3 and V is TRBV4-3; 9 positions agree with TRBD1. Germline V gives CDR1 LGHNA, CDR2 YSLEER. The trim removed 1 base at V and 4 bases at J, leaving 12 bases unmatched. The CDR3 length is 18 residues.